Listed below are T cell receptor beta chains from one sample, sequenced in a study of cytomegalovirus exposure and HLA in healthy donors. Some clones are missing from TCRdb's copy, which holds only in-frame ones; the method was immunoSEQ multiplex PCR. The sample includes some 140,000 clones, 70% to 90% seen only once; the top ten take less than 2%. Source material: PBMCs. The receptor source for this set is a middle-aged man in good health and CMV-seronegative. Each CDR3 is given with its conserved first and last residue. Each record gives: J gene, V gene, D gene, clone size, CDR3 protein, CDR3 DNA. D genes are given only for firm matches. The listing skips clone size in some rows; elsewhere it reads once, few, many or a size class.

>TRBJ2-1|TRBV7-3|.|.
CASSLRGQSVYNEQFF
TGTGCCAGCAGCTTAAGAGGACAGTCTGTTTACAATGAGCAGTTCTTC
>TRBJ2-7|TRBV21-1|.|.
CASSKQRVRAYEQYF
TGTGCCAGCAGCAAACAGCGGGTTAGGGCGTACGAGCAGTACTTC
>TRBJ2-5|TRBV29-1|TRBD2|.
CSVVSPPGLAGGGQETQYF
TGCAGCGTCGTAAGTCCCCCGGGACTAGCGGGAGGGGGCCAAGAGACCCAGTACTTC
>TRBJ2-1|TRBV11-2|.|few
CASSLEGYWAEQFF
TGTGCCAGCAGCTTAGAAGGCTATTGGGCTGAGCAGTTCTTC
>TRBJ2-5|TRBV27|.|.
CASSLSRGYQETQYF
TGTGCCAGCAGTTTATCGAGGGGGTACCAAGAGACCCAGTACTTC
>TRBJ2-7|TRBV7-2|.|.
CASNRDGPSYEQYF
TGTGCCAGCAACAGGGACGGCCCGAGCTACGAGCAGTACTTC
>TRBJ1-1|TRBV7-2|.|.
CASSSSRNTEAFF
TGTGCCAGCAGCTCCTCCCGTAACACTGAAGCTTTCTTT
>TRBJ2-7|TRBV19|.|.
CATQGLAVGEQYF
TGTGCCACCCAGGGGCTAGCGGTGGGCGAGCAGTACTTC
>TRBJ2-5|TRBV2|TRBD2|.
CASSYLTSGRVETQYF
TGTGCCAGCAGTTATCTTACTAGCGGGAGGGTGGAGACCCAGTACTTC
>TRBJ1-1|TRBV6-5|TRBD1|.
CASRPGQGNTEAFF
TGTGCCAGCAGACCCGGACAGGGGAACACTGAAGCTTTCTTT
>TRBJ2-5|TRBV5-1|.|.
CASSSTGWGYQETQYF
TGCGCCAGCAGCTCCACAGGGTGGGGGTACCAAGAGACCCAGTACTTC
>TRBJ2-1|TRBV4-3|TRBD2|.
CASSQDAPGGLAGEQFF
TGCGCCAGCAGCCAAGATGCGCCCGGAGGACTAGCGGGTGAGCAGTTCTTC
>TRBJ2-1|TRBV19|.|.
CASQGLGPYNEQFF
TGTGCCAGTCAGGGGCTAGGACCCTACAATGAGCAGTTCTTC
>TRBJ2-7|TRBV14|.|.
CASSQGRRYEQYF
TGTGCCAGCAGCCAAGGACGGAGATACGAGCAGTACTTC
>TRBJ2-7|TRBV27|.|few
CASSYSGNEQYF
TGTGCCAGCAGTTACAGCGGCAACGAGCAGTACTTC
>TRBJ2-7|TRBV5-1|TRBD1|few
CASSPEGGTGGLEQYF
TGCGCCAGCAGCCCGGAGGGCGGGACAGGGGGGTTGGAGCAGTACTTC
>TRBJ2-7|TRBV30|.|.
CAWSHGQAYEQYF
TGTGCCTGGAGTCATGGACAAGCCTACGAGCAGTACTTC
>TRBJ2-2|TRBV7-3|.|.
CASSVGLNTGELFF
TGTGCCAGCAGCGTCGGGTTGAACACCGGGGAGCTGTTTTTT
>TRBJ2-4|TRBV30|TRBD1|.
CAWSSRGQGNIQYF
TGTGCCTGGAGTTCTCGAGGACAGGGAAACATTCAGTACTTC
>TRBJ1-2|TRBV4-1|TRBD1|.
CASSQTRDRGLYGYTF
TGCGCCAGCAGCCAAACCCGGGACAGGGGGCTCTATGGCTACACCTTC
>TRBJ2-1|TRBV7-8|.|once
CASSPVLGLLGEQFF
TGTGCCAGCAGCCCAGTACTAGGGTTGTTGGGTGAGCAGTTCTTC
>TRBJ1-1|TRBV10-3|.|.
CAIRPATGNTEAFF
TGTGCCATAAGACCCGCTACGGGGAACACTGAAGCTTTCTTT
>TRBJ1-1|TRBV7-8|TRBD1|.
CASSLAEAGGMNTEAFF
TGTGCCAGCAGCTTAGCGGAGGCAGGGGGCATGAACACTGAAGCTTTCTTT
>TRBJ2-3|TRBV5-1|.|.
CASSLYAGDITDTQYF
TGCGCCAGCAGCTTGTACGCGGGGGACATCACAGATACGCAGTATTTT
>TRBJ2-7|TRBV30|TRBD1|.
CAWRSGTGGPYEQYF
TGTGCCTGGAGGTCCGGGACAGGGGGCCCCTACGAGCAGTACTTC
>TRBJ2-7|TRBV6-5|TRBD2|.
CASSRTSGYEQYF
TGTGCCAGCAGTCGGACTAGCGGTTACGAGCAGTACTTC
>TRBJ2-7|TRBV7-9|.|.
CSSSPTGVYEQYF
TGTTCCAGCAGCCCGACGGGAGTCTACGAGCAGTACTTC
>TRBJ2-1|TRBV28|TRBD2|.
CASSLAGASYNEQFF
TGTGCCAGCAGTCTAGCGGGGGCTTCGTACAATGAGCAGTTCTTC
>TRBJ1-1|TRBV25-1|TRBD1|.
CASSDQDRVNTEAFF
TGTGCCAGCAGTGATCAAGACAGGGTGAACACTGAAGCTTTCTTT
>TRBJ1-6|TRBV19|TRBD1|.
CASSIRTGWSYNSPLHF
TGTGCCAGTAGTATACGGACAGGGTGGTCCTATAATTCACCCCTCCACTTT
>TRBJ1-5|TRBV6-1|.|.
CASSPGGAIQPQHF
TGTGCCAGCAGTCCGGGGGGGGCGATTCAGCCCCAGCATTTT
>TRBJ2-7|TRBV4-3|.|.
CASSQDRAVSYEQYF
TGCGCCAGCAGCCAAGACAGGGCGGTCTCCTACGAGCAGTACTTC
>TRBJ2-1|TRBV13|.|once
CASSPAAYNEQFF
TGTGCCAGCAGCCCCGCGGCTTACAATGAGCAGTTCTTC
>TRBJ2-2|TRBV10-3|TRBD2|.
CAISGLAAGELFF
TGTGCCATCAGTGGACTAGCTGCCGGGGAGCTGTTTTTT
>TRBJ1-2|TRBV28|.|.
CASSLLSAVGGYTF
TGTGCCAGCAGTTTACTGAGCGCCGTTGGTGGCTACACCTTC
>TRBJ1-6|TRBV7-2|.|few
CASSLGGLKSPLHF
TGTGCCAGCAGCCTGGGGGGGTTAAAATCACCCCTCCACTTT
>TRBJ2-1|TRBV13|.|few
CASSLFSGGIGEQFF
TGTGCCAGCAGCCTCTTCTCCGGAGGGATAGGTGAGCAGTTCTTC
>TRBJ2-2|TRBV7-9|.|.
CASMQASNTGELFF
TGTGCCAGCATGCAGGCATCGAACACCGGGGAGCTGTTTTTT
>TRBJ2-1|TRBV19|TRBD2|.
CASSIRTSVRQFF
TGTGCCAGTAGTATTCGGACTAGCGTACGGCAGTTCTTC
>TRBJ1-2|TRBV15|.|.
CATRGTGTLYGYTF
TGTGCCACCAGAGGTACCGGGACTCTCTATGGCTACACCTTC
>TRBJ2-1|TRBV7-9|TRBD2|.
CASSLLAVSGNEQFF
TGTGCCAGCAGCTTACTAGCGGTCTCGGGCAATGAGCAGTTCTTC
>TRBJ1-3|TRBV28|TRBD1|.
CASSDLDRAGNTIYF
TGTGCCAGCAGTGACCTGGACAGGGCTGGAAACACCATATATTTT
>TRBJ1-2|TRBV27|.|.
CASMSSYGYTF
TGTGCCAGCATGTCCAGCTATGGCTACACCTTC
>TRBJ2-5|TRBV7-9|.|.
CASSLGRIGVLQETQYF
TGTGCCAGCAGCTTGGGAAGAATCGGGGTGCTCCAAGAGACCCAGTACTTC
>TRBJ1-4|TRBV19|.|.
CASTQGGEKLFF
TGTGCCAGTACCCAGGGAGGTGAAAAACTGTTTTTT
>TRBJ2-1|TRBV6-5|TRBD2|few
CASSLLAGGGNEQFF
TGTGCCAGCAGCCTACTAGCGGGAGGAGGCAATGAGCAGTTCTTC
>TRBJ1-2|TRBV4-1|.|.
CASSPTGGQNYGYTF
TGCGCCAGCAGCCCTACCGGAGGACAGAACTATGGCTACACCTTC
>TRBJ1-1|TRBV2|TRBD1|.
CASSGGLNTEAFF
TGTGCCAGCTCAGGGGGGTTGAACACTGAAGCTTTCTTT
>TRBJ2-7|TRBV5-4|.|.
CASSFTGSNEQYF
TGTGCCAGCAGCTTTACGGGTTCGAACGAGCAGTACTTC